This T cell receptor beta chain was obtained from a study of a mutant IDH1 vaccine in newly diagnosed glioma. Study in general: Patients' prior therapy spanned radiotherapy, temozolomide, or both; most underwent both. Week 35 was safety follow-up visit V12; week 47 was end-of-study visit V13. Findings and limits, study-wide: Pseudoprogression seemingly bore no relation to changes in top peripheral T cell clonotypes.

Details on this clone: Its target is not known.

The time point: week 35, safety follow-up. Vaccination used 300 ug of mutant IDH1 20-mer peptide per dose, with topical imiquimod. Data came from immunoSEQ multiplex PCR; TCRdb stores just in-frame clones and leaves some out. The sample holds tens of thousands of clones; about three quarters are singletons and the top ten take over 6.5%. Trimming left V 0 bases short and J 6 bases short, with 6 bases between. Germline V gene sequence: CDR1 SGDLS, CDR2 YYNGEE. The CDR3 has 13 residues. The material sequenced was PBMCs, taken from a glioma patient whose treatment included an IDH1 peptide vaccine. The gene calls are TRBV9 and TRBJ1-4; D uncertain. The TCR was taken from a man aged 50-60 years with glioma. The CDR3 bases are TGTGCCAGCAGCGTAGACTCCGATGAAAAACTGTTTTTT. This sequence encodes CASSVDSDEKLFF.